The T cell receptor beta chain described here comes from a study of read filtering for tumor transcriptome and immune sequencing. This library used around 0.4 ug RNA and molecular barcoded adaptors spanning alpha/delta and beta/gamma chains. In TCRdb, the reads were re-called with MiXCR into one record per CDR3 protein. The data hold approximately 20,000 distinct CDR3 sequences, with around 21% observed a single time. This CDR3 has 10 residues. Germline V gene sequence: CDR1 MDHEN, CDR2 SYDVKM. V lost 3 bases and J lost 10, with 6 bases in between. The chain carries TRBV28 and TRBJ2-5; D is undetermined. This TCR derives from a donor aged 40 or over with multiple myeloma. Sequencing was performed on a population of CD138-negative cells sorted from bone marrow. The DNA of the CDR3 is TGTGCCAGCAGTTTCGGCATCCAGTACTTC. Translation gives CASSFGIQYF.